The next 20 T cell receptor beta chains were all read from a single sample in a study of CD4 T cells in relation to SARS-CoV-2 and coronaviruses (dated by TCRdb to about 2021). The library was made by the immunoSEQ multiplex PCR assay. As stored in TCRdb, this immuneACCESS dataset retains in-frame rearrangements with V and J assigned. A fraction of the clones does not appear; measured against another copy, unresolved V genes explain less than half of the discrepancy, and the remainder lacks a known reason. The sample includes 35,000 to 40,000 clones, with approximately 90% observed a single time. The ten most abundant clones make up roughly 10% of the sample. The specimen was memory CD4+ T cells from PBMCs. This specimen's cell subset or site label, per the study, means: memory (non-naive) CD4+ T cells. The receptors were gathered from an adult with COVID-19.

The DNA of the CDR3 is TGTGCCAGCAGTAGGACTAGCAGTAAGGCAGATACGCAGTATTTT. Protein product: CASSRTSSKADTQYF. The V gene is TRBV3-1 (or the pseudogene TRBV3-2), the J gene TRBJ2-3; 8 bases align to TRBD2. Germline V gene data show CDR1 as LGHDT and CDR2 as YNNKEL (reference sequence). The CDR3 totals 15 residues. Trimming cost V 6 bases and J 4 bases; bases outside gene matches: 9.

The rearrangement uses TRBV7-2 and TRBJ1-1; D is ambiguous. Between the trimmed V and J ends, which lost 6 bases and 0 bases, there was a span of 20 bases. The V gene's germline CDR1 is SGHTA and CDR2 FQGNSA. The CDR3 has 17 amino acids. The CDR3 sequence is CASRFRRETLMNTEAFF. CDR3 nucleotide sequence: TGTGCCAGCAGGTTTCGCCGGGAAACCCTCATGAACACTGAAGCTTTCTTT.

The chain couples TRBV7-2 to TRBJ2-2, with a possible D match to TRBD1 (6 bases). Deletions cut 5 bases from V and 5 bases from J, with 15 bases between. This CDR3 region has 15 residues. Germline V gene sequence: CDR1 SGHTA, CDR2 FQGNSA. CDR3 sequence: CASSPARGWTGELFF. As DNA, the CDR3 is TGTGCCAGCAGCCCGGCTAGGGGGTGGACCGGGGAGCTGTTTTTT.

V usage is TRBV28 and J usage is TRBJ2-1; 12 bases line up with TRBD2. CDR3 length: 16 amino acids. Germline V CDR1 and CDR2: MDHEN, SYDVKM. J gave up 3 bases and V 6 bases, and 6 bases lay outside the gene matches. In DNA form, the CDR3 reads TGTGCCAGCAGAACGACTAGCGGGGGCCTCTACAATGAGCAGTTCTTC. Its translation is CASRTTSGGLYNEQFF.

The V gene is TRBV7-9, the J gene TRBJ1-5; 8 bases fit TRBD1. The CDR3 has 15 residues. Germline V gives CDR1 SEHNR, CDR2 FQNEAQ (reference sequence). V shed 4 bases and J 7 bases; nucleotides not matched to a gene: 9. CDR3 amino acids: CASSSTGAAEQPQHF. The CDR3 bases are TGTGCCAGCAGCTCGACAGGGGCGGCGGAACAGCCCCAGCATTTT.

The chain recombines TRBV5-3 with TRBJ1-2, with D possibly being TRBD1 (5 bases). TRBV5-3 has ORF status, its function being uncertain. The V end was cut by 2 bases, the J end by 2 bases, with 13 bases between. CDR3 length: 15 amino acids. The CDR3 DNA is TGTGCCAGAAGCTTTATTCCCAGGGCCAACTATGGCTACACCTTC. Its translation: CARSFIPRANYGYTF.

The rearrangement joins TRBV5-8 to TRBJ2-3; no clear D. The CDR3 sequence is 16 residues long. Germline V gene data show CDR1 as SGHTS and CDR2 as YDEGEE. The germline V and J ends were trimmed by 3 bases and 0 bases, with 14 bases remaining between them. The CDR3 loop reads CASSWGGQASTDTQYF. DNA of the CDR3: TGTGCCAGCAGCTGGGGTGGGCAGGCCAGCACAGATACGCAGTATTTT.

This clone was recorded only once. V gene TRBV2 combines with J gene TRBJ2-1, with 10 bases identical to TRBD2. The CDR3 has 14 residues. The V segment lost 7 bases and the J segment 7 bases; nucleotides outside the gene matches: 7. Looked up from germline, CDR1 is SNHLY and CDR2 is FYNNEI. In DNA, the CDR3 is TGTGCCAGCACCCTAGCGGGGGTCCGGAATGAGCAGTTCTTC. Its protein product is CASTLAGVRNEQFF.

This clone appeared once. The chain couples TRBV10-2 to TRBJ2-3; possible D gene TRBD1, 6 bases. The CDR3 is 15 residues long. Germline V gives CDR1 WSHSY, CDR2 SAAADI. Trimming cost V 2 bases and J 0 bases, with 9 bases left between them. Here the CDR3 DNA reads TGCGCCAGCAGTGAGCCGCAGGGGAGCACAGATACGCAGTATTTT. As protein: CASSEPQGSTDTQYF.

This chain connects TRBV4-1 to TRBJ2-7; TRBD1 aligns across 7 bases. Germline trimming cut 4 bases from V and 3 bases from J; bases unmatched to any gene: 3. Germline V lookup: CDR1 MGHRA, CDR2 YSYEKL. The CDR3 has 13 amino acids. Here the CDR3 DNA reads TGCGCCAGCAGCCGCCGACAGGGCTACGAGCAGTACTTC. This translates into CASSRRQGYEQYF.

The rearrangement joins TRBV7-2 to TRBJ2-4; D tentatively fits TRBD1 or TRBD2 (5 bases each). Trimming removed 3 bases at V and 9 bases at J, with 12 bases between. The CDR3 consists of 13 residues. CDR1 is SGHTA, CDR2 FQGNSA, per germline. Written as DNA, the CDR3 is TGTGCCAGCAGCTTGAGGGACCTCGGCATTCAGTACTTC. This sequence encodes CASSLRDLGIQYF.

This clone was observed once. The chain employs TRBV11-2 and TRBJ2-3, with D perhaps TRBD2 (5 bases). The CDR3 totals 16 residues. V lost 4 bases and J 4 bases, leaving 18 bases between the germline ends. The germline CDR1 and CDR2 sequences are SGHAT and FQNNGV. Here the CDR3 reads CASSSGDRIRPDTQYF. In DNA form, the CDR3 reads TGTGCCAGCAGCTCCGGGGATCGCATTCGTCCAGATACGCAGTATTTT.

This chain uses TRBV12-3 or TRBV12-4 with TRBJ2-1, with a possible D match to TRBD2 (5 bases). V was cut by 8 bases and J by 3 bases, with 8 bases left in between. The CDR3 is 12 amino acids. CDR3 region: CASYRGYNEQFF. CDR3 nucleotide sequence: TGTGCCAGCTACCGGGGCTACAATGAGCAGTTCTTC.

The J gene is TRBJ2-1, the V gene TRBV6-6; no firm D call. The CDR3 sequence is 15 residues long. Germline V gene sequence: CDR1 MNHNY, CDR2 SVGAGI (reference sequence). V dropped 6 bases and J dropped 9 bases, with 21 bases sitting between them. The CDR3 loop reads CASRTPDPPVREQFF. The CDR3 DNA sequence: TGTGCCAGCAGAACCCCGGACCCCCCTGTGCGTGAGCAGTTCTTC.

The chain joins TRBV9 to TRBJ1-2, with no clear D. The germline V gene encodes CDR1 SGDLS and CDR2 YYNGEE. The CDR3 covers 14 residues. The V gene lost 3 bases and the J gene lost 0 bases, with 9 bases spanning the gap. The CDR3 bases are TGTGCCAGCAGCGGACTGGGGACTAACTATGGCTACACCTTC. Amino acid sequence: CASSGLGTNYGYTF.

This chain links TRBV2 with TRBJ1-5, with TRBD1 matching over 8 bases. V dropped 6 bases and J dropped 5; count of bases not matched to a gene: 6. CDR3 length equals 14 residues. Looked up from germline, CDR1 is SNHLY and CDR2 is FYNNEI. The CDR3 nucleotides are TGTGCCAGCAGGACGGACAGGGAGTATCAGCCCCAGCATTTT. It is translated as CASRTDREYQPQHF.

The CDR3 is CASSYSSNQPQHF. In DNA, the CDR3 is TGTGCCAGCAGTTACTCTAGCAATCAGCCCCAGCATTTT. V is TRBV6-5 and J is TRBJ1-5; D gene ambiguous. CDR3 length: 13 amino acids. Germline V gene data show CDR1 as MNHEY and CDR2 as SVGAGI. Trimming shortened V by 0 bases and J by 0 bases, and 0 bases separated the two germline ends.

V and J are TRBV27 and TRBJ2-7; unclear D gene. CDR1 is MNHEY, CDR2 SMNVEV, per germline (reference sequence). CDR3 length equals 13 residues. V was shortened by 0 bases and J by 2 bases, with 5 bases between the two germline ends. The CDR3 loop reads CASSLSPPYEQYF. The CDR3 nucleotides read TGTGCCAGCAGTTTATCCCCCCCCTACGAGCAGTACTTC.

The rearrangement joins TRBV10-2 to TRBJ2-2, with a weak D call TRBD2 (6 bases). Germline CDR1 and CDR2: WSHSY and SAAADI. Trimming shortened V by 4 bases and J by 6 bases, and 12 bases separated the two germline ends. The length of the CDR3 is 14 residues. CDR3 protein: CASSVGGRAGELFF. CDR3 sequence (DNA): TGCGCCAGCAGTGTGGGGGGAAGGGCCGGGGAGCTGTTTTTT.

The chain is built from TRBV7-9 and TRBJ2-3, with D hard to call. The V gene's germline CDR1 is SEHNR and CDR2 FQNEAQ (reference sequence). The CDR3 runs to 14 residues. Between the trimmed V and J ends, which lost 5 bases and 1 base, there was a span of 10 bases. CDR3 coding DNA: TGTGCCAGCAGCCAGAGCAGTGGCACAGATACGCAGTATTTT. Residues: CASSQSSGTDTQYF.